The rows below give T cell receptor beta chains drawn from one sample of a study of response to subunit inactivated influenza vaccine. TCRdb reprocessed the RT-PCR reads via MiXCR and lists one record per CDR3 protein. Found here are roughly 570,000 distinct CDR3 sequences, 11% to 15% of them singletons; the top ten hold roughly 11%. Sequences were derived from PBMCs from blood, sampled roughly 12 days after vaccination. Receptors originate from a man aged 50 or older who received an inactivated influenza vaccine. The CDR3 runs from the conserved cysteine through the conserved F or W. The D gene is left open where the match is weak. Not all rows give a size; the values are once, few, many and, for expanded clones, a class.

TRBJ1-5 | 13 | - | - | TRBV12-3/TRBV12-4 | TGTGCCAGCAGTTTTCTCCAGGATCAGACCCAGCATTTT | CASSFLQDQTQHF
TRBJ2-1 | 12 | few | - | TRBV12-3/TRBV12-4 | TGTGCCAGCAGTTGGGGGGGCCGTGAGCAGTTCTTC | CASSWGGREQFF
TRBJ1-1 | 17 | few | - | TRBV4-2 | TGTGCCAGCAGCCACGGAATTTCCAGGGGCGGAGGTACTGAAGCTTTCTTT | CASSHGISRGGGTEAFF
TRBJ2-5 | 13 | - | - | TRBV29-1 | TGCAGCGTGGGGAGGGGGTCCCAAGAGACCCAGTACTTC | CSVGRGSQETQYF
TRBJ2-1 | 15 | - | TRBD2 | TRBV7-9 | TGTGCCAGCAGCCAGCGACTAGCGGGGAATAATGAGCAGTTCTTC | CASSQRLAGNNEQFF
TRBJ1-1 | 14 | few | - | TRBV2 | TGTGCCAGCAGTGATCGGACACAGAACACTGAAGCTTTCTTT | CASSDRTQNTEAFF
TRBJ2-7 | 13 | few | - | TRBV5-1 | TGCGCCAGCAGCGGGGACAACTCCTACGAGCAGTACTTC | CASSGDNSYEQYF
TRBJ2-3 | 15 | few | TRBD2 | TRBV5-1 | TGCGCCAGCAGCTTGAGTAGCGGGACGTCAGATACGCAGTATTTT | CASSLSSGTSDTQYF
TRBJ1-6 | 18 | few | - | TRBV11-1 | TGTGCCAGCAGCTCGACCTTGTTAGGGGAGAAGTATAATTCACCCCTCCACTTT | CASSSTLLGEKYNSPLHF
TRBJ1-1 | 14 | few | TRBD1 | TRBV5-1 | TGCGCCAGCAGCCAACAGGGGAGATACACTGAAGCTTTCTTT | CASSQQGRYTEAFF
TRBJ2-3 | 15 | - | TRBD2 | TRBV28 | TGTGCCAGCAATGCGGCCGGGGGGAACACAGATAAGCAGTATTTT | CASNAAGGNTDKQYF
TRBJ2-1 | 13 | - | TRBD2 | TRBV20-1 | TGCAGTGTTTGGACTAGCAGCTACAATGAGCAGTTCTTC | CSVWTSSYNEQFF
TRBJ2-1 | 16 | few | TRBD2 | TRBV20-1 | TGCAGTGCTAGAGATTTGCTAGCGGGGGCATACAATGAGCAGTTCTTC | CSARDLLAGAYNEQFF
TRBJ2-7 | 16 | - | - | TRBV23-1 | TGCGCCAGCAGCCAAAGTCCCGCAGAGAACTCCTACGAGCAGTACTTC | CASSQSPAENSYEQYF
TRBJ2-3 | 13 | - | - | TRBV3-1 | TGTGCCAGCAGCCAAGGGCGTGGGTCCGCGCAGTATTTT | CASSQGRGSAQYF
TRBJ2-5 | 14 | few | - | TRBV7-6 | TGTGCCAGCAGCTTATCAGGGCACCAAGAGACCCAGTACTTC | CASSLSGHQETQYF
TRBJ2-3 | 12 | - | - | TRBV5-1 | TGCGCCAGCAGCTTGGGGGACACCACGCAGTATTTT | CASSLGDTTQYF
TRBJ2-7 | 14 | few | TRBD1 | TRBV12-3/TRBV12-4 | TGTGCCAGCAGCTGGGACAGAACGTCCTACGAGCAGTACTTC | CASSWDRTSYEQYF
TRBJ2-1 | 15 | few | TRBD1 | TRBV29-1 | TGCAGCGCCGAACTTCCGGGACAGATGGGAAATGAGCAGTTCTTC | CSAELPGQMGNEQFF
TRBJ2-2 | 15 | - | TRBD1 | TRBV28 | TGTGCCAGCAGCTCCGGGACAGGGACCACCGGGGAGCTGTTTTTT | CASSSGTGTTGELFF
TRBJ1-4 | 12 | - | - | TRBV11-2 | TGTGCCAGCAGCTTAGATGACCGGAAACTGTTTTTT | CASSLDDRKLFF
TRBJ2-7 | 15 | few | - | TRBV11-2 | TGTGCCAGCAGCTTAGGGGCGGGAATAACCTACGAGCAGTACTTC | CASSLGAGITYEQYF
TRBJ2-3 | 13 | many | - | TRBV7-2 | TGTGCCAGCAGCTTACTGCGAACAGATACGCAGTATTTT | CASSLLRTDTQYF
TRBJ2-7 | 15 | few | - | TRBV20-1 | TGCAGTGCTAGAGATCTCGGGACTGGATGGCACGAGCAGTACTTC | CSARDLGTGWHEQYF
TRBJ1-2 | 12 | - | - | TRBV25-1 | TGTGCCAGCAGTGAATTGAACTATGGCTACACCTTC | CASSELNYGYTF
TRBJ1-1 | 14 | - | - | TRBV6-1 | TGTGCCAGCAGTCAACTCTTACTGAACACTGAAGCTTTCTTT | CASSQLLLNTEAFF
TRBJ2-1 | 19 | - | TRBD2 | TRBV11-2 | TGTGCCAGCAGCTTAGACGGGACTAGCGGGATGAGCTCCTACAATGAGCAGTTCTTC | CASSLDGTSGMSSYNEQFF
TRBJ2-7 | 15 | - | - | TRBV14 | TGTGCCAGCAGCCAATATTCAGGGCCCGGCTACGAGCAGTACTTC | CASSQYSGPGYEQYF